Shown below are 12 T cell receptor beta chains from a single sample sequenced in a study of CD8 T cells in ankylosing spondylitis. MiXCR, applied by TCRdb to the 5' RACE reads, yields one record per CDR3 protein. Of around 130,000 distinct CDR3 sequences in the sample, approximately 13% were seen once. The specimen sequenced was blood, either unsorted or a sorted T cell fraction (not recorded which). Receptors were obtained from a female donor with ankylosing spondylitis or in good health (not recorded which).

The table lists this clonotype with many counts. The chain couples TRBV20-1 to TRBJ1-5, with a possible D match to TRBD1 (5 bases). The CDR3 loop spans 13 amino acids. V lost 6 bases and J lost 7, with 16 bases in between. The germline V gene has CDR1 DFQATT and CDR2 SNEGSKA (reference sequence). The CDR3 region is CSAGRGLNQPQHF. As DNA, the CDR3 is TGCAGTGCGGGGCGGGGGTTAAACCAGCCCCAGCATTTT.

This clonotype was picked up many times. V and J are TRBV12-3 or TRBV12-4 and TRBJ2-4; 8 nucleotides agree with TRBD2. V lost 1 base and J lost 3; bases outside the gene matches: 8. This CDR3 is built from 17 residues. CDR3 nucleotides: TGTGCCAGCAGTTTAGGTCGGAGCGGGAGTGGCAAAAACATTCAGTACTTC. It encodes CASSLGRSGSGKNIQYF.

This clonotype was counted at least ten times. The chain carries TRBV12-3 or TRBV12-4 and TRBJ2-1; 15 positions agree with TRBD2. This CDR3 comprises 17 residues. J lost 6 bases, V lost 2 bases, and 5 bases had no gene match. The CDR3 region is CASSLSGLAGGGNEQFF. The CDR3 DNA is TGTGCCAGCAGTTTATCAGGACTAGCGGGAGGGGGCAATGAGCAGTTCTTC.

J is TRBJ2-7 and V is TRBV20-1, with 9 positions matching TRBD2. The V segment lost 6 bases and the J segment 4 bases; nucleotides outside the gene matches: 10. The CDR3 is made up of 14 amino acids. Germline V lookup: CDR1 DFQATT, CDR2 SNEGSKA (reference sequence). CDR3 sequence reads: CSAKTGLAEYEQYF. The CDR3 nucleotides read TGCAGTGCGAAGACGGGACTAGCTGAGTACGAGCAGTACTTC.

This clonotype has ten or more counts. This chain uses TRBV12-3 or TRBV12-4 with TRBJ1-4; a weak D match, TRBD1 (5 bases). The V and J ends lost 6 bases and 3 bases respectively, with 14 bases between them. CDR3 length equals 15 residues. CDR3 DNA: TGTGCCAGCAGCCTCCAGGGCGGGGCTAATGAAAAACTGTTTTTT. Translating it yields CASSLQGGANEKLFF.

The chain couples TRBV20-1 to TRBJ1-6, with TRBD1 matching 10 bases. This CDR3 comprises 18 residues. CDR1 is DFQATT and CDR2 is SNEGSKA in the germline V gene (reference sequence). With V trimmed by 5 bases and J by 8 bases, 18 bases remained unmatched. DNA for the CDR3: TGCAGTGCTCGTTGTTCTCAGGACAGGGGGTATCGCCATTCACCCCTCCACTTT. It yields the protein CSARCSQDRGYRHSPLHF.

The V call is TRBV7-9, the J call TRBJ2-4; 10 bases line up with TRBD1. The CDR3 length is 14 residues. Germline V gene sequence: CDR1 SEHNR, CDR2 FQNEAQ (reference sequence). V was clipped by 5 bases and J by 6 bases; unmatched bases: 4. The CDR3 reads CASSPGQGLNIQYF. The CDR3 region has the DNA TGTGCCAGCAGCCCGGGACAGGGGCTAAACATTCAGTACTTC.

In the case of this clonotype: This could be a read error, since a much larger clone is one nucleotide away. This chain uses TRBV5-1 with TRBJ1-5, with D maybe TRBD1 (6 bases). Germline V lookup: CDR1 SGHRS, CDR2 YFSETQ. The CDR3 sequence is 14 residues long. V was pared by 7 bases and J by 6 bases, with 17 bases between. The CDR3 region is CASGQMGGGQPQHF. CDR3 sequence (DNA): TGCGCCAGCGGCCAGATGGGGGGCGGTCAGCCCCAGCATTTT.

Worth noting for this clonotype: Possible read error: a much larger clone is one base away. This chain links TRBV5-1 with TRBJ2-5; 12 bases map to TRBD2. CDR3 length: 17 amino acids. From germline, CDR1 is SGHRS and CDR2 YFSETQ. Unmatched junction bases numbered 13, after V lost 6 bases and J lost 4 bases. The CDR3 reads CASNPSVLTSGGETQYF. DNA for the CDR3: TGCGCCAGCAACCCTAGCGTCCTGACTAGCGGGGGAGAGACCCAGTACTTC.

This clonotype was counted between two and nine times. The chain carries TRBV20-1 and TRBJ1-2; D may be TRBD1 (6 bases). Trimming took 4 bases from V and 0 from J, leaving 12 bases between them. Germline CDR1 and CDR2: DFQATT and SNEGSKA (reference sequence). The CDR3 has 14 residues. The CDR3 nucleotides read TGCAGTGCTATTCGGACAGCTACTAACTATGGCTACACCTTC. The encoded protein is CSAIRTATNYGYTF.

The chain links TRBV20-1 to TRBJ2-3; D might be TRBD2 (7 bases). Germline CDR1 is DFQATT and CDR2 is SNEGSKA (reference sequence). V was trimmed by 6 bases and J by 3 bases, leaving 13 bases between them. The CDR3 contains 13 residues. The chain's CDR3 is CSAEGGRTDTQYF. The CDR3 DNA is TGCAGTGCCGAGGGGGGGAGGACAGATACGCAGTATTTT.

This rearrangement joins TRBV20-1 to TRBJ1-1; D gene unclear. The CDR3 spans 12 residues. V gave up 0 bases and J gave up 1 base, with 3 bases separating them. Germline V gene lookup returns CDR1 DFQATT and CDR2 SNEGSKA (reference sequence). This CDR3 reads CSARERNTEAFF. DNA of the CDR3: TGCAGTGCTAGAGAGAGGAACACTGAAGCTTTCTTT.